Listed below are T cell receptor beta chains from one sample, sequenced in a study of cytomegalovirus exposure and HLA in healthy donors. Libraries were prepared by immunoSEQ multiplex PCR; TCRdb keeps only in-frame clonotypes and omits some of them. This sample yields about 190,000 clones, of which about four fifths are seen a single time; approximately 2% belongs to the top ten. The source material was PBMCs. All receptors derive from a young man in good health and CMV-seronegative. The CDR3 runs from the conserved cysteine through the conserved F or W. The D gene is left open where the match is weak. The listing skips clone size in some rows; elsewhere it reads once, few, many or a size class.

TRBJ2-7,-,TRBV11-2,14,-,CASSVYSGHYEQYF,TGTGCCAGCAGCGTTTACTCAGGCCACTACGAGCAGTACTTC
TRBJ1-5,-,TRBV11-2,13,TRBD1,CASSIDREQPQHF,TGTGCCAGCAGCATTGACAGGGAGCAGCCCCAGCATTTT
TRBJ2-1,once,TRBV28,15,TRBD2,CASSVPGLAGDYQFF,TGTGCCAGCAGTGTTCCGGGACTAGCGGGGGACTATCAGTTCTTC
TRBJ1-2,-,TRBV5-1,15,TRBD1,CASSWGTGEGDGYTF,TGCGCCAGCAGCTGGGGGACAGGGGAAGGCGATGGCTACACCTTC
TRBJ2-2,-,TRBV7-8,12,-,CASSLAAGELFF,TGTGCCAGCAGCTTAGCCGCCGGGGAGCTGTTTTTT
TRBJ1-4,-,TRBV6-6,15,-,CASSYLSGNNEKLFF,TGTGCCAGCAGTTACCTCTCGGGAAATAATGAAAAACTGTTTTTT
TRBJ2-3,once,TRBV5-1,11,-,CASSRGDTQYF,TGCGCCAGCAGTCGGGGGGATACGCAGTATTTT
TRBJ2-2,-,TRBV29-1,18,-,CSVGYIEGSWWVAGELFF,TGCAGCGTTGGGTATATTGAGGGTAGCTGGTGGGTAGCCGGGGAGCTGTTTTTT
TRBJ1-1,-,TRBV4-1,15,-,CASSRVTAPNTEAFF,TGCGCCAGCAGCCGCGTGACAGCGCCGAACACTGAAGCTTTCTTT
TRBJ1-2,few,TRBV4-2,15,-,CASSQDDQGNYGYTF,TGTGCCAGCAGCCAAGATGATCAGGGGAACTATGGCTACACCTTC
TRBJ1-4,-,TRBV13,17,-,CASSLRPHEATNEKLFF,TGTGCCAGCAGCTTACGCCCCCACGAGGCGACTAATGAAAAACTGTTTTTT
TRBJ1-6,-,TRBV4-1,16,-,CASSKSQLSYNSPLHF,TGCGCCAGCAGCAAGAGCCAACTCTCCTATAATTCACCCCTCCACTTT
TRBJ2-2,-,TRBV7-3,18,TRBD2,CASSLYPPGGVDTGELFF,TGTGCCAGCAGCTTATACCCCCCGGGAGGGGTGGACACCGGGGAGCTGTTTTTT
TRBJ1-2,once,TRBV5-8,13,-,CASSRAGGYGYTF,TGTGCCAGCAGCCGGGCCGGGGGTTATGGCTACACCTTC
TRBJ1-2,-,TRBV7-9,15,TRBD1,CASSLASGTGYGYTF,TGTGCCAGCAGCTTAGCTTCCGGGACAGGGTATGGCTACACCTTC
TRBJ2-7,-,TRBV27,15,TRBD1,CASSLSRQGSYEQYF,TGTGCCAGCAGTTTATCTAGACAGGGGTCCTACGAGCAGTACTTC
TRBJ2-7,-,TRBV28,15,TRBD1,CASSPPQGAGYEQYF,TGTGCCAGCAGTCCCCCCCAGGGGGCCGGTTACGAGCAGTACTTC
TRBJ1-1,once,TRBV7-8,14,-,CASSSGTSNTEAFF,TGTGCCAGCAGCTCTGGGACTTCGAACACTGAAGCTTTCTTT
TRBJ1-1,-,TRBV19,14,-,CASSAGSLNTEAFF,TGTGCCAGTAGTGCAGGATCCCTCAACACTGAAGCTTTCTTT
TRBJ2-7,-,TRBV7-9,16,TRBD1,CASSSGAGTGAYEQYF,TGTGCCAGCAGCTCCGGGGCCGGGACAGGAGCCTACGAGCAGTACTTC
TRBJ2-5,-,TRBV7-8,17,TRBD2,CASSLVVAGASQETQYF,TGTGCCAGCAGCTTAGTGGTAGCGGGGGCCTCGCAAGAGACCCAGTACTTC
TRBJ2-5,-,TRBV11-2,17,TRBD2,CASSFGIASGGQETQYF,TGTGCCAGCAGCTTCGGTATAGCTAGCGGGGGCCAAGAGACCCAGTACTTC
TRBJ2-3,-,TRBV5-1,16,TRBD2,CASRSGLAEDTDTQYF,TGCGCCAGCAGGTCTGGACTAGCGGAGGACACAGATACGCAGTATTTT
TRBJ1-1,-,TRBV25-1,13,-,CASSEILAGRAFF,TGTGCCAGCAGTGAGATACTGGCCGGGAGAGCTTTCTTT
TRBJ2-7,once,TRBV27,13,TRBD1,CASSPGTGTEQYF,TGTGCCAGCAGTCCAGGGACAGGGACCGAGCAGTACTTC
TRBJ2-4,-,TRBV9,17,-,CASSVAPTDRRGNIQYF,TGTGCCAGCAGCGTAGCCCCTACAGACAGGCGGGGGAACATTCAGTACTTC
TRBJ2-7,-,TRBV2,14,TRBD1,CASTRGTASYEQYF,TGTGCCAGCACCAGAGGGACAGCCTCCTACGAGCAGTACTTC
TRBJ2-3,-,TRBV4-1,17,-,CASSQEGAGMVADTQYF,TGCGCCAGCAGCCAAGAAGGGGCAGGGATGGTAGCAGATACGCAGTATTTT
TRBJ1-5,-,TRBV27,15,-,CASSPWQGSNQPQHF,TGTGCCAGCAGTCCCTGGCAGGGTAGCAATCAGCCCCAGCATTTT
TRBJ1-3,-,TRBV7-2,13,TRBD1,CASSRDRGNTIYF,TGTGCCAGCAGCAGGGACAGAGGAAACACCATATATTTT
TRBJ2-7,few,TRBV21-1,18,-,CASSSAGTSGGQSYEQYF,TGTGCCAGCAGCAGCGCCGGGACTAGCGGGGGCCAATCCTACGAGCAGTACTTC
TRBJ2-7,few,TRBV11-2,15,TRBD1,CASSRTGVYTYEQYF,TGTGCCAGCAGTCGGACAGGAGTTTACACCTACGAGCAGTACTTC
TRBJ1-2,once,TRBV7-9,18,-,CSSSLWDGGPSRGYGYTF,TGTTCCAGCAGCTTATGGGATGGGGGCCCGTCTAGGGGCTATGGCTACACCTTC
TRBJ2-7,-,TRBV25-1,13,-,CASSADTVLGQYF,TGTGCCAGCAGTGCCGACACGGTTCTGGGGCAGTACTTC
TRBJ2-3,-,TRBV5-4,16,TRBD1,CASRSGGQGFPDTQYF,TGTGCCAGCAGATCTGGAGGACAGGGGTTCCCAGATACGCAGTATTTT
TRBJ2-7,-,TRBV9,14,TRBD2,CASSPQRGGSEQYF,TGTGCCAGCAGCCCTCAGCGGGGGGGCTCCGAGCAGTACTTC
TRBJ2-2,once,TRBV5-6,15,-,CASSFTAPNTGELFF,TGTGCCAGCAGCTTCACAGCCCCGAACACCGGGGAGCTGTTTTTT
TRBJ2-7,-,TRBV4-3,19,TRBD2,CASSQDTGLAGGRGNEQYF,TGCGCCAGCAGCCAAGATACGGGGCTAGCGGGAGGTAGAGGGAATGAGCAGTACTTC
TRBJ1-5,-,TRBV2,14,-,CASSVGGSGQPQHF,TGTGCCAGCAGTGTCGGGGGGTCGGGTCAGCCCCAGCATTTT
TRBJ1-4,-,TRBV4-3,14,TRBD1,CASSRGQANEKLFF,TGCGCCAGCAGCCGTGGACAGGCTAATGAAAAACTGTTTTTT
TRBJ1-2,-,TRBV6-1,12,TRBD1,CASRTGADGYTF,TGTGCCAGCAGAACAGGGGCAGATGGCTACACCTTC
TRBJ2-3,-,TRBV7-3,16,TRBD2,CASSTGLAGVGDTQYF,TGTGCCAGCAGCACCGGACTAGCGGGAGTTGGAGATACGCAGTATTTT
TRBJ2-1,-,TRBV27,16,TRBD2,CASSLGLAGPYNEQFF,TGTGCCAGCAGTCTAGGACTAGCGGGTCCCTACAATGAGCAGTTCTTC
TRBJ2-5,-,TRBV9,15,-,CASSVALNRQETQYF,TGTGCCAGCAGCGTAGCTCTAAACAGACAAGAGACCCAGTACTTC